The clone carrying this T cell receptor beta chain was observed many times. Its antigen is as yet unknown. Germline values: CDR1 MDHEN, CDR2 SYDVKM. The CDR3 runs 15 residues. Trimming took 6 bases from V and 6 from J; bases not matched to a gene: 6. The sample comes from a study of CD8 T cells in ankylosing spondylitis. TCRdb fed the 5' RACE reads into MiXCR, producing one record per CDR3 protein. The sample yields more than 250,000 distinct CDR3 sequences, approximately 10% seen once. Overall study findings and caveats: Several of the motif variants were reported before in synovial fluid and blood from reactive arthritis. One TCR beta motif, made up of seven to nine highly homologous variants, appeared characteristic of ankylosing spondylitis blood.

The chain uses TRBV28 and TRBJ2-1; 12 bases are shared with TRBD2. This TCR came from a female donor with ankylosing spondylitis or in good health (not recorded which). The specimen sequenced was blood, either unsorted or a sorted T cell fraction (not recorded which). The CDR3 here is CASSSGLAGINEQFF. The CDR3, as DNA: TGTGCCAGCAGCTCCGGACTAGCGGGGATCAATGAGCAGTTCTTC. The variable domain in full, with the rest retrieved from reference TRBV28 and TRBJ2-1, is DVKVTQSSRYLVKRTGEKVFLECVQDMDHENMFWYRQDPGLGLRLIYFSYDVKMKEKGDIPEGYSVSREKKERFSLILESASTNQTSMYLCASSSGLAGINEQFFGPGTRLTVL.